These 3 T cell receptor beta chains share one sample of origin, sequenced in a study of blood T cells in healthy people across ages. A J-beta primer mix and a sample-barcoded 5' primer were used in a second PCR of about 7 to 12 cycles. TCRdb called the 5' RACE reads again in MiXCR, with one record for every CDR3 protein. The sample lists 1.5 million or so distinct CDR3 sequences; roughly 40% were seen once. The sample was blood. The receptors derive from a woman under 30 in good health.

This rearrangement joins TRBV10-1 to TRBJ2-3; possible D gene TRBD1, 5 bases. Trimming took 2 bases from V and 2 from J, leaving 17 bases between them. In germline, CDR1 is WNHNN, CDR2 SYGVQD (reference sequence). The CDR3 totals 17 residues. As DNA, the CDR3 is TGCGCCAGCAGTGAGCGGGCAGGGCCCTCAATCACAGATACGCAGTATTTT. Translated: CASSERAGPSITDTQYF.

This clonotype has more than one count but fewer than ten. J is TRBJ2-7 and V is TRBV5-1; a weak D match, TRBD1 (6 bases). This CDR3 contains 16 residues. Germline V lookup: CDR1 SGHRS, CDR2 YFSETQ. The ends were cut back, 0 bases at V and 1 base at J, with 14 bases in the middle. The DNA of the CDR3 is TGCGCCAGCAGCTTGGCCTGGGGGCACGGATCCTACGAGCAGTACTTC. It specifies CASSLAWGHGSYEQYF.

The chain combines TRBV18 with TRBJ1-1, with D maybe TRBD1 (5 bases). Trimming cost V 3 bases and J 3 bases, with 23 bases left between them. The V gene's germline CDR1 is KGHSH and CDR2 LQKENI. The CDR3 has 18 residues. This chain's CDR3 is CASSPALMPPGEDTEAFF. DNA of the CDR3: TGTGCCAGCTCACCGGCACTGATGCCCCCGGGGGAGGACACTGAAGCTTTCTTT.